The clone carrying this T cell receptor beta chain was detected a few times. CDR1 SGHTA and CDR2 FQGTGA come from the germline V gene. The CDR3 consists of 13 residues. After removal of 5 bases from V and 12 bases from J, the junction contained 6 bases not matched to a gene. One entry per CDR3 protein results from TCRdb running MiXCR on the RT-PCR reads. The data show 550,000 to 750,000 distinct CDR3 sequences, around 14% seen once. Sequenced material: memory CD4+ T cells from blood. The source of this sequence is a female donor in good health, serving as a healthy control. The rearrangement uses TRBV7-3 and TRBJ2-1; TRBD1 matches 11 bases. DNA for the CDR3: TGTGCCAGCAGCGGAGGGACAGGGGGTTTGCAGTTCTTC. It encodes CASSGGTGGLQFF.